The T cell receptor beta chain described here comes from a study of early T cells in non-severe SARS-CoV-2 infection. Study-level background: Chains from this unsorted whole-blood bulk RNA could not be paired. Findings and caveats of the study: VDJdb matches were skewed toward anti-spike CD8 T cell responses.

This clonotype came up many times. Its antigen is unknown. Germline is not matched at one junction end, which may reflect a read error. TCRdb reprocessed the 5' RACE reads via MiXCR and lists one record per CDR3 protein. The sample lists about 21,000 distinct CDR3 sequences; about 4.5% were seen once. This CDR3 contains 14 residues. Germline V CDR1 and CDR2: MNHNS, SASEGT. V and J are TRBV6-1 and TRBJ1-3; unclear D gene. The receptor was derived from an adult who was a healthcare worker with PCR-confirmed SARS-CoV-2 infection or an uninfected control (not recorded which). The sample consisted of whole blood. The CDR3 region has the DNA TGTGCCATCAGTGCGAGTAACGTGTGGACCACCATATATTTT. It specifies CAISASNVWTTIYF.